This T cell receptor (beta chain) appears in the sequencing data of a study of molecular identifiers for immune sequencing clone quantification. About the study: Replicates split RNA from roughly 21,000 or 96,000 naive CD8 cells five ways, and the researchers sequenced four portions.

This clonotype has only a few counts. The CDR3 is 12 amino acids. V lost 5 bases to trimming and J lost 7 bases, with 6 bases between them. CDR1 is SEHNR, CDR2 FQNEAQ, per germline (reference sequence). MiXCR, run by TCRdb on the PCR reads, gives a single entry per CDR3 protein. The sample yields 80,000 to 100,000 distinct CDR3 sequences, 24% seen once. Source material: naive CD8+ T cells from blood, with Jurkat cell RNA spiked in. Subset in this sample: FACS-sorted CD8+CD4-CCR7+CD45RA+ naive T cells. This clonotype was sampled from a human donor in good health. Some libraries in this study had Jurkat cell RNA spiked in. The rearrangement links TRBV7-9 to TRBJ1-6; D not resolved. Here the CDR3 reads CASSGNNSPLHF. CDR3 sequence (DNA): TGTGCCAGCAGCGGGAACAATTCACCCCTCCACTTT.